This T cell receptor beta chain was retrieved from a study of CD8 T cells in ankylosing spondylitis. Study-level points and caveats: Seemingly characteristic of ankylosing spondylitis blood was a TCR beta motif consisting of 7 or 8 highly homologous variants. Earlier studies detected some motif variants in reactive arthritis synovial fluid and blood.

In making TCR beta libraries, quantitative 5'-RACE with molecular barcodes was used. One entry per CDR3 protein, called by TCRdb with MiXCR from the 5' RACE reads. This table holds around 450,000 distinct CDR3 sequences, about 25% found once. This clonotype was observed a few times. Its target is unknown. Trimming took 5 bases from V and 3 from J, leaving 26 bases between them. The germline gives CDR1 DFQATT, CDR2 SNEGSKA (reference sequence). The CDR3 length is 18 residues. This TCR was recovered from a male donor with ankylosing spondylitis. The chain carries TRBV20-1 and TRBJ2-1; D call uncertain. Material: blood, either unsorted or a sorted T cell fraction (not recorded which). In DNA, the CDR3 is TGCAGTGCTCGGAACTATAGGACGGTCCTAGGGCTCTACAATGAGCAGTTCTTC. Protein: CSARNYRTVLGLYNEQFF.